These T cell receptor beta chains were read from a single sample in a study of CD8 T cells in Susac syndrome. TCRdb passed the immunoSEQ multiplex PCR reads through MiXCR, listing each CDR3 protein once. The sample contains 150,000 or so distinct CDR3 sequences, around 92% of which appear only once. Sequencing was performed on CD4+ T cells from PBMCs. These receptor sequences come from a human donor in good health. Both conserved end residues are part of each CDR3. D genes are given only for firm matches. Size tells how often a clone was seen (once, few, many) or the class of an expanded clone, and some rows leave it out.

d_call	v_call	clone_size	j_call	cdr3_nt	cdr3_aa
TRBD1	TRBV4-1	once	TRBJ2-1	TGCGCCAGCAGCCAAGTGTGGGGACAGAGCTCCTACAATGAGCAGTTCTTC	CASSQVWGQSSYNEQFF
-	TRBV5-1	-	TRBJ2-1	TGCGCCAGCATCGAGACCCCGGGGCGCGATGAGCAGTTCTTC	CASIETPGRDEQFF
TRBD2	TRBV30	-	TRBJ2-1	TGTGCCTGGAGCCATAAGGGACTAGCGGAAGACGAGCAGTTCTTC	CAWSHKGLAEDEQFF
-	TRBV2	-	TRBJ2-7	TGTGCCAGCAGTGAAGGGGCTAGCCGGAACTACGAGCAGTACTTC	CASSEGASRNYEQYF
-	TRBV18	once	TRBJ1-5	TGTGCCAGCTCACCTACGAATCTTTATAGCAATCAGCCCCAGCATTTT	CASSPTNLYSNQPQHF
-	TRBV6-6	-	TRBJ2-1	TGTGCCAGCAGTTACTCGATGGGGAATGAGCAGTTCTTC	CASSYSMGNEQFF
-	TRBV2	-	TRBJ1-1	TGTGCCAGCAGTGCCAGTGGGACGAACACTGAAGCTTTCTTT	CASSASGTNTEAFF
TRBD1	TRBV10-3	-	TRBJ2-1	TGTGCCATCAGTGAGTCTGGGACAGGTAAAGATGAGCAGTTCTTC	CAISESGTGKDEQFF
-	TRBV28	-	TRBJ2-7	TGTGCCAGCATGGGCAGATACTACGAGCAGTACTTC	CASMGRYYEQYF
-	TRBV7-2	few	TRBJ2-3	TGTGCCAGCAGCTTAGCGCCCGGTAGCGCAGATACGCAGTATTTT	CASSLAPGSADTQYF
-	TRBV13	-	TRBJ1-4	TGTGCCAGCAGCTTCACCGATTCAACTAATGAAAAACTGTTTTTT	CASSFTDSTNEKLFF
-	TRBV29-1	-	TRBJ2-6	TGCAGCGTTGTGGAGTCTGGGGCCAACGTCCTGACTTTC	CSVVESGANVLTF
TRBD1	TRBV28	-	TRBJ2-7	TGTGCCAGCAGACTGCGGACAGGGGCCTCCTACGAGCAGTACTTC	CASRLRTGASYEQYF
TRBD1	TRBV20-1	-	TRBJ2-1	TGCAGTGCTAGATCCTTAGGACAGGGCCGCTACAATGAGCAGTTCTTC	CSARSLGQGRYNEQFF
-	TRBV6-2/TRBV6-3	-	TRBJ1-5	TGTGCCAGCGATAACAGGGCTGGTCAGCCCCAGCATTTT	CASDNRAGQPQHF
-	TRBV5-4	-	TRBJ1-2	TGTGCCAGCAGCCCTTTGGGGGACTCTAACTATGGCTACACCTTC	CASSPLGDSNYGYTF
-	TRBV6-5	once	TRBJ2-7	TGTGCCAGCAGCAATGGGGGCGAGCAGTACTTC	CASSNGGEQYF
TRBD2	TRBV20-1	-	TRBJ2-4	TGCAGTGCTCCCCCTGCGGCGGGGGGGCGTAAGGGAAACATTCAGTACTTC	CSAPPAAGGRKGNIQYF
-	TRBV29-1	-	TRBJ2-1	TGCAGCGTCGGGAGCCAAGACAATGAGCAGTTCTTC	CSVGSQDNEQFF
TRBD1	TRBV7-2	-	TRBJ1-2	TGTGCCAGCACAGGACAGGGGGCCAACTATGGCTACACCTTC	CASTGQGANYGYTF
-	TRBV5-6	few	TRBJ2-2	TGTGCCAGCAGCTTGTCCACCGGGGAGCTGTTTTTT	CASSLSTGELFF
TRBD2	TRBV5-1	-	TRBJ2-7	TGCGCCAGCAGCTTGGTCGGTCGAACCGGGACTATTCACCACGAGCAGTACTTC	CASSLVGRTGTIHHEQYF
-	TRBV7-9	few	TRBJ2-1	TGTGCCAGCAGCTTAGGGGGCCGCAATGAGCAGTTCTTC	CASSLGGRNEQFF
TRBD1	TRBV27	-	TRBJ1-5	TGTGCCACGGGCTTTGGGGGACAGGGTCAGCCCCAGCATTTT	CATGFGGQGQPQHF
-	TRBV30	-	TRBJ1-2	TGTGCCTTTTTTGAGAGTATAGCAACCCTTTACTATGGCTACACCTTC	CAFFESIATLYYGYTF
TRBD1	TRBV12-3/TRBV12-4	-	TRBJ2-5	TGTGCCAGCAGCCGGGACAGCAGGGTGACCCAGTACTTC	CASSRDSRVTQYF
TRBD2	TRBV14	-	TRBJ2-2	TGTGCCAGCAGCCAAAGCGGGAGGAACACCGGGGAGCTGTTTTTT	CASSQSGRNTGELFF
-	TRBV19	-	TRBJ2-7	TGTGCCAGTAGTATGGTGGGCATCAACTACGAGCAGTACTTC	CASSMVGINYEQYF
-	TRBV14	-	TRBJ2-3	TGTGCCAGCAGCCAAGGGGCCAGTGCAGATACGCAGTATTTT	CASSQGASADTQYF
-	TRBV5-6	once	TRBJ2-2	TGTGCCAGCAGCCTACTCGGACAGAACACCGGGGAGCTGTTTTTT	CASSLLGQNTGELFF
-	TRBV6-5	-	TRBJ2-1	TGTGCCAGCAGGGCTAGCCTCAATGAGCAGTTCTTC	CASRASLNEQFF
-	TRBV28	-	TRBJ1-1	TGTGCCAGCAGTTGGGACACTGAAGCTTTCTTT	CASSWDTEAFF
-	TRBV3-1	-	TRBJ2-1	TGTGCCAGCAGCCCATCTAGGGCTGAGCAGTTCTTC	CASSPSRAEQFF
-	TRBV6-5	-	TRBJ2-2	TGTGCCAGCAGTTACTCGCGGTTTGGCCTGAACACCGGGGAGCTGTTTTTT	CASSYSRFGLNTGELFF
TRBD1	TRBV9	-	TRBJ2-3	TGTGCCAGCAGCGCCGACAGGGACGCAGATACGCAGTATTTT	CASSADRDADTQYF
-	TRBV3-1	-	TRBJ1-5	TGTGCCAGCAGCTCACAAGTGGGCAATCAGCCCCAGCATTTT	CASSSQVGNQPQHF
-	TRBV20-1	-	TRBJ2-5	TGCAGTGCTAGTCGTCCGGGGGGCCCCAGCGAGACCCAGTACTTC	CSASRPGGPSETQYF
TRBD1	TRBV6-1	-	TRBJ2-5	TGTGCCAGCTCAGGACAGGTTACCCAAGAGACCCAGTACTTC	CASSGQVTQETQYF
-	TRBV7-2	-	TRBJ1-5	TGTGCCAGCAGCTTTGGGGGCGCGGAGCAGCCCCAGCATTTT	CASSFGGAEQPQHF
TRBD2	TRBV6-5	-	TRBJ2-2	TGTGCCAGCAGAACGAGCGGGGGGGCCTACGGGGAGCTGTTTTTT	CASRTSGGAYGELFF
-	TRBV12-3/TRBV12-4	-	TRBJ2-2	TGTGCCAGTACAGGGTCGCACACCGGGGAGCTGTTTTTT	CASTGSHTGELFF
TRBD2	TRBV7-2	-	TRBJ2-3	TGTGCCAGCAGCATTAGCGGGGGGGTTTCGGGAGATACGCAGTATTTT	CASSISGGVSGDTQYF
TRBD1	TRBV19	once	TRBJ2-4	TGTGCCAGTACCACGGACAGGGGATTGGGCATTCAGTACTTC	CASTTDRGLGIQYF
-	TRBV20-1	-	TRBJ2-5	TGCAGTGCTAGAGATCCCGTTAGGATAGAGACCCAGTACTTC	CSARDPVRIETQYF
TRBD1	TRBV5-1	-	TRBJ1-4	TGCGCCAGCAGCTTGGCCGGGACAGGGAAGGAAAAACTGTTTTTT	CASSLAGTGKEKLFF